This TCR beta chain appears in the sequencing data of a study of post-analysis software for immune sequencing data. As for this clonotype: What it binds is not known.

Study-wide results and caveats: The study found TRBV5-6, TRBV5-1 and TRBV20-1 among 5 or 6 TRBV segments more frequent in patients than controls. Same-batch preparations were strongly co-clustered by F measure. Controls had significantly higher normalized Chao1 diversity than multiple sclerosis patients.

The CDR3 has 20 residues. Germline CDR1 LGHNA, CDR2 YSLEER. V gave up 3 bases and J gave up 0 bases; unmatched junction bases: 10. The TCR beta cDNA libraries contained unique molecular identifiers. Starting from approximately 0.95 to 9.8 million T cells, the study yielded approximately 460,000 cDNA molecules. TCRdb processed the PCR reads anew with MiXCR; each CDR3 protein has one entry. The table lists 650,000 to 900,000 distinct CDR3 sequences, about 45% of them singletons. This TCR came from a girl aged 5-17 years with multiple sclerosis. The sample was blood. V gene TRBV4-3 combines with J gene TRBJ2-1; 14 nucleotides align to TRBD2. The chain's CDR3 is CASSHPPGLAGVSSYNEQFF. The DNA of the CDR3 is TGCGCCAGCAGCCATCCACCGGGACTAGCGGGGGTGAGCTCCTACAATGAGCAGTTCTTC.